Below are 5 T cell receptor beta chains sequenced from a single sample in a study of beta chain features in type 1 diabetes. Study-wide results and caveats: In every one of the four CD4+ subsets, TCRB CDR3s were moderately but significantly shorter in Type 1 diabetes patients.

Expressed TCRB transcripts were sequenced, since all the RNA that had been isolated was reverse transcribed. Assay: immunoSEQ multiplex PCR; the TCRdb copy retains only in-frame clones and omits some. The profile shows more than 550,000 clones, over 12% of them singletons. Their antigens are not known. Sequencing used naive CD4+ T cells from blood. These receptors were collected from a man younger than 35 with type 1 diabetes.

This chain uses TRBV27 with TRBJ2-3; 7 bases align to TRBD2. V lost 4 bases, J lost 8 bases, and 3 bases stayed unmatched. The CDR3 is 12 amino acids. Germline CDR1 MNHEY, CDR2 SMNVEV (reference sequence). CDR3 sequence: CASSSQRGTQYF. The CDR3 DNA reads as TGTGCCAGCAGTTCCCAGCGGGGTACGCAGTATTTT.

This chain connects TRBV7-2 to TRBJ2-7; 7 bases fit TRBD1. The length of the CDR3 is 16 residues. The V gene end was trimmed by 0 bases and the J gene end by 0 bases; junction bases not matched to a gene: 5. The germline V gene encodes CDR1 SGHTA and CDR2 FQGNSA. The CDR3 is CASSLANDRASYEQYF. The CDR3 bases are TGTGCCAGCAGCTTAGCAAACGACAGGGCCTCCTACGAGCAGTACTTC.

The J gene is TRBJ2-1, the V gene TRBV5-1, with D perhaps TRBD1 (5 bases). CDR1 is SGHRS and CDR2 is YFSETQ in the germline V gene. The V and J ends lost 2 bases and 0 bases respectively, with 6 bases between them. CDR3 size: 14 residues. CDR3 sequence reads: CASSFDSSYNEQFF. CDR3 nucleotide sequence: TGCGCCAGCAGCTTTGACAGCTCCTACAATGAGCAGTTCTTC.

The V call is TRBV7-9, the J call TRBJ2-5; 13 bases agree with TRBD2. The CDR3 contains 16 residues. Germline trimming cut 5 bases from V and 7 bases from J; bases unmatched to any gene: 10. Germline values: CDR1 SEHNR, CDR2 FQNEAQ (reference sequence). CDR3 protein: CASSPGLAGVGGTQYF. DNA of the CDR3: TGTGCCAGCAGCCCTGGACTAGCGGGAGTAGGTGGGACCCAGTACTTC. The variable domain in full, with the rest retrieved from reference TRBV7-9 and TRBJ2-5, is DTGVSQNPRHKITKRGQNVTFRCDPISEHNRLYWYRQTLGQGPEFLTYFQNEAQLEKSRLLSDRFSAERPKGSFSTLEIQRTEQGDSAMYLCASSPGLAGVGGTQYFGPGTRLLVL.

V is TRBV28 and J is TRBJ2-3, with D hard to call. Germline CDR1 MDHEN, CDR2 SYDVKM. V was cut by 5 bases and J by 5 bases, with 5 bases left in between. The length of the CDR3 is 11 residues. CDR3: CASSPGDTQYF. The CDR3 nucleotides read TGTGCCAGCAGTCCCGGAGATACGCAGTATTTT.